These T cell receptor beta chains were read from a single sample in a study of response to subunit inactivated influenza vaccine. A single record per CDR3 protein comes from TCRdb applying MiXCR to the RT-PCR reads. The data show some 160,000 distinct CDR3 sequences, approximately 11% seen once. The sequencing used non-naive T cells sorted from PBMCs, collected 35 to 45 days after vaccination. These receptors all stem from a man aged 45-65 years who received an inactivated influenza vaccine. Both conserved end residues are trimmed from each CDR3.

J,V,CDR3
TRBJ2-3,TRBV5-1,ASSLGGGDSDTQY
TRBJ2-3,TRBV2,ASSVPSGTADTQY
TRBJ1-4,TRBV4-1,ASSHSRSNEKLF
TRBJ2-3,TRBV5-6,ASSARGADTQY
TRBJ2-3,TRBV7-9,ASSLATSSEGADTQY
TRBJ1-5,TRBV28,ASSLETGPQH
TRBJ2-2,TRBV20-1,SAPLWEGIGELF
TRBJ2-4,TRBV28,ASSSASGAKNIQY
TRBJ2-2,TRBV4-3,ASSPRAGPGNTGELF
TRBJ2-5,TRBV27,ASAGTYQETQY
TRBJ1-1,TRBV12-3/TRBV12-4,ASSLRAMNTEAF
TRBJ2-1,TRBV20-1,SAPRGVYEQF